The rows below give T cell receptor beta chains drawn from one sample of a study of blood T cell repertoires in COVID-19. Clones were sequenced by immunoSEQ multiplex PCR, and TCRdb holds only the in-frame ones, with some missing. In the table there are about 350,000 clones, 65% to 90% of which are singletons. The specimen sequenced was peripheral blood. Receptor source: a woman aged 55-69 years with COVID-19, enrolled during active disease. CDR3s include the opening cysteine and the closing phenylalanine or tryptophan. D genes are given only for firm matches. Rows give clone size only sometimes, using once, few, many, or a class for an expanded clone.

clone_size,j_call,v_call,d_call,cdr3_nt,cdr3_aa
NA,TRBJ1-1,TRBV7-6,NA,TGTGCCAGCAGCCTTTCGGGGGGTATTTTCGGCACTGAAGCTTTCTTT,CASSLSGGIFGTEAFF
NA,TRBJ2-5,TRBV12-2,NA,TGTGCAAGTCGCCTTAGAAGGGTGGACTTGTGGACCCAGTACTTC,CASRLRRVDLWTQYF
NA,TRBJ2-1,TRBV9,TRBD2,TGTGCCAGCAGCGTAGGGGACTACTCCTACAATGAGCAGTTCTTC,CASSVGDYSYNEQFF
NA,TRBJ1-1,TRBV7-3,NA,TGTGCCAGCAGCTTAAGTCCCGCAGGCACTGAAGCTTTCTTT,CASSLSPAGTEAFF
NA,TRBJ2-1,TRBV6-4,TRBD2,TGTGCCAGCAGTCGACTAGCGGGGGGCACGAGCTCCTACAATGAGCAGTTCTTC,CASSRLAGGTSSYNEQFF
NA,TRBJ2-7,TRBV7-3,NA,TGTGCCAGCAGCCCTTCCCCGGGGGGCGCGCAGTACTTC,CASSPSPGGAQYF
NA,TRBJ2-7,TRBV7-2,TRBD2,TGTGCCAGCAGCGCCGGACTAGCGATGACCTACGAGCAGTACTTC,CASSAGLAMTYEQYF
NA,TRBJ1-2,TRBV18,TRBD1,TGTGCCAGCTCACCTGGACAGGGGGGTACTGGCTACACCTTC,CASSPGQGGTGYTF
NA,TRBJ2-3,TRBV4-1,TRBD2,TGCGCCAGCGCTGTTAGCGGGGACTCAGATACGCAGTATTTT,CASAVSGDSDTQYF
NA,TRBJ1-5,TRBV5-5,NA,TGTGCCAGCAGTCCTACAGGGATAAGCAATCAGCCCCAGCATTTT,CASSPTGISNQPQHF
NA,TRBJ1-2,TRBV29-1,TRBD1,TGCAGCGTTACCGGGACAGAAAACTATGGCTACACCTTC,CSVTGTENYGYTF
NA,TRBJ2-3,TRBV4-2,NA,TGTGCCACCCGCCAAAGGTCGGGCGGGCCCCGCACAGATACGCAGTATTTT,CATRQRSGGPRTDTQYF
NA,TRBJ1-1,TRBV18,NA,TGTGCCAGCTCACCACTTAGGTACACAGGCCGCGCCGTGAACACTGAAGCTTTCTTT,CASSPLRYTGRAVNTEAFF
NA,TRBJ1-5,TRBV6-1,NA,TGTGCCAGCAGTGGAGAACCTTGGGGGGGCAATCAGCCCCAGCATTTT,CASSGEPWGGNQPQHF
NA,TRBJ1-3,TRBV12-5,NA,TGTGCTAGTGGGGCATCACTGGGGAGCTCTGGAAACACCATATATTTT,CASGASLGSSGNTIYF
NA,TRBJ1-6,TRBV5-1,NA,TGCGCCAGCAGCTTGGGAGGTGCAGAAAATTCACCCCTCCACTTT,CASSLGGAENSPLHF
NA,TRBJ2-7,TRBV19,TRBD1,TGTGCCAGTAGTATCCCGGACAGGGGGCCCTACGAGCAGTACTTC,CASSIPDRGPYEQYF
NA,TRBJ2-4,TRBV9,TRBD2,TGTGCCAGCAGCTCTAGCGGGGAAAACATTCAGTACTTC,CASSSSGENIQYF
NA,TRBJ2-1,TRBV19,TRBD1,TGTGCCAGTAGCCTACGACAGGGAAGCTCCTACAATGAGCAGTTCTTC,CASSLRQGSSYNEQFF
NA,TRBJ1-6,TRBV30,NA,TGTGCCTGGAGTGGAGGTAATAATTCACCCCTCCACTTT,CAWSGGNNSPLHF
NA,TRBJ1-2,TRBV3-1/TRBV3-2,NA,TGTGCCAGCAGCCAAGATTCGGCTAACTATGGCTACACCTTC,CASSQDSANYGYTF
NA,TRBJ1-6,TRBV7-3,NA,TGTGCCAGCAGCCCGCGATCGGGGACACCCCTCCACTTT,CASSPRSGTPLHF
NA,TRBJ1-2,TRBV7-2,TRBD1,TGTGCCAGCAGCGCTCACAGGGGTGGCTATGGCTACACCTTC,CASSAHRGGYGYTF
NA,TRBJ2-3,TRBV11-3,TRBD2,TGTGCCAGCTCTAGCGGGGGGGACACAGATACGCAGTATTTT,CASSSGGDTDTQYF
NA,TRBJ2-2,TRBV4-1,TRBD2,TGCGCCAGCAGCCACCTGACTAGCGGGGGGTTCGGGGAGCTGTTTTTT,CASSHLTSGGFGELFF
few,TRBJ2-1,TRBV5-1,NA,TGCGCCAGCAGCTCCGATTCCCGGGTTGGGCAGTTCTTC,CASSSDSRVGQFF
NA,TRBJ1-2,TRBV6-5,NA,TGTGCCAGCAGTTACTCGGCAACGAACTATGGCTACACCTTC,CASSYSATNYGYTF